This TCR beta chain was obtained from a study of T cells in Graves' hyperthyroidism and ophthalmopathy. Using RNA transcripts as the source, TCR beta CDR3 regions were amplified. The TCR CDR3 was amplified in a first-round RT-PCR using the HTBI primer set. Via MiXCR, TCRdb re-called the multiplex PCR reads, giving one row per CDR3 protein. Of approximately 590,000 distinct CDR3 sequences listed, 46% are singletons. CDR3 length: 15 residues. Germline CDR1 reads SEHNR; CDR2 reads FQNEAQ (reference sequence). V lost 5 bases and J 1 base, leaving 14 bases between the germline ends. Together with thyroid ultrasound, orbital computed tomography, serum thyroxine and TRAb, clinical symptoms were used for diagnoses.

The source of this sequence is a woman younger than 30 with Graves' hyperthyroidism. The gene calls are TRBV7-9 and TRBJ1-1; no definite D call. Sequencing used peripheral blood or thyroid tissue (not recorded which). The CDR3 DNA reads TGTGCCAGCAGCCCTGTAGAGAGAGGGAACACTGAAGCTTTCTTT. This sequence encodes CASSPVERGNTEAFF.